The 13 T cell receptor beta chains in this list originate from one sample, sequenced in a study of blood T cell repertoires in COVID-19. The method was immunoSEQ multiplex PCR; TCRdb's version includes in-frame clones alone and lacks a portion of them. The table records fewer than 150,000 clones, 70% to 90% of them present only once. Material: peripheral blood. The receptor set was obtained from a woman aged 60-70 years with acute or convalescent COVID-19.

This clone was detected once. The chain carries TRBV10-2 and TRBJ1-4, with D tentatively TRBD1 (6 bases). V was shortened by 3 bases and J by 4 bases, with 18 bases between the two germline ends. CDR3 size: 17 residues. Germline CDR1 reads WSHSY; CDR2 reads SAAADI. The CDR3 spells CASSEGARQAFNEKLFF. As DNA, the CDR3 is TGCGCCAGCAGTGAAGGGGCCAGACAGGCTTTTAATGAAAAACTGTTTTTT.

The gene calls are TRBV28 and TRBJ1-3; tentatively, D is TRBD1 (6 bases). CDR1 is MDHEN, CDR2 SYDVKM, per germline. V was cut by 5 bases and J by 0 bases, with 8 bases left in between. This CDR3 comprises 14 residues. The CDR3 here is CASSEQGSGNTIYF. CDR3 in DNA: TGTGCCAGCAGTGAACAGGGCTCTGGAAACACCATATATTTT. Filled out from reference TRBV28 and TRBJ1-3, the complete variable domain reads DVKVTQSSRYLVKRTGEKVFLECVQDMDHENMFWYRQDPGLGLRLIYFSYDVKMKEKGDIPEGYSVSREKKERFSLILESASTNQTSMYLCASSEQGSGNTIYFGEGSWLTVV.

This clone was seen just once. CDR3 region: CSVWAESSYEQYF. Here the CDR3 DNA reads TGCAGCGTTTGGGCAGAGAGCTCCTACGAGCAGTACTTC. This chain uses TRBV29-1 with TRBJ2-7, with D hard to call. V was cut by 5 bases and J by 0 bases, with 11 bases left in between. The CDR3 has 13 residues. Germline CDR1 is SQVTM and CDR2 is ANQGSEA.

The chain carries TRBV25-1 and TRBJ2-7, with 13 bases that match TRBD2. This CDR3 comprises 14 residues. Germline CDR1 MGHDK, CDR2 SYGVNS. Trimming at V came to 6 bases and at J to 2 bases, leaving 1 base not matched to a gene. The CDR3 DNA reads as TGTGCCAGCAGGGGACTAGCGGGAACCTACGAGCAGTACTTC. Its translation is CASRGLAGTYEQYF.

This clone came up once. The chain combines TRBV20-1 with TRBJ2-1, with 9 bases lining up with TRBD1. The V segment lost 3 bases and the J segment 2 bases; nucleotides outside the gene matches: 2. This CDR3 spans 14 amino acids. Per germline, CDR1 DFQATT and CDR2 SNEGSKA (reference sequence). The CDR3 nucleotides are TGCAGTGCTAGTCGACAGGGGGCCTACAATGAGCAGTTCTTC. Residues: CSASRQGAYNEQFF.

The chain is built from TRBV10-3 and TRBJ2-5; D is perhaps TRBD1 (6 bases). The CDR3 extends over 15 amino acids. Germline V gene sequence: CDR1 ENHRY, CDR2 SYGVKD. Between the trimmed V and J ends, which lost 6 bases and 1 base, there was a span of 15 bases. This chain's CDR3 is CAISPQGATQETQYF. The CDR3 coding sequence is TGTGCCATCAGCCCACAGGGTGCTACCCAAGAGACCCAGTACTTC.

The chain recombines TRBV15 with TRBJ2-1; 7 positions agree with TRBD1. The trim removed 4 bases at V and 4 bases at J, leaving 7 bases unmatched. This CDR3 has 15 residues. Germline V gene lookup returns CDR1 LNHNV and CDR2 YYDKDF (reference sequence). CDR3 sequence (DNA): TGTGCCACCAGCACGACAGGGTGGGATTACAATGAGCAGTTCTTC. Translation gives CATSTTGWDYNEQFF.

This chain links TRBV27 with TRBJ1-3, with D perhaps TRBD1 (6 bases). Trimming pared 6 bases from V and 0 bases from J, leaving 9 bases between. This CDR3 region has 14 residues. Germline V gives CDR1 MNHEY, CDR2 SMNVEV (reference sequence). The CDR3 sequence: CASRDSYSGNTIYF. CDR3 nucleotides: TGTGCCAGCAGGGACAGCTACTCTGGAAACACCATATATTTT.

This rearrangement joins TRBV3-1 (or the pseudogene TRBV3-2) to TRBJ1-2, with D unclear. Trimming took off 4 bases at V and 2 bases at J, with 11 bases between the two ends. Germline values: CDR1 LGHDT, CDR2 YNNKEL (reference sequence). This CDR3 contains 14 residues. The DNA for the CDR3 is TGTGCCAGCAGCCTCCCCGGGAAAAACTATGGCTACACCTTC. Residues: CASSLPGKNYGYTF.

The rearrangement uses TRBV5-1 and TRBJ1-5; D uncertain. Germline V gene sequence: CDR1 SGHRS, CDR2 YFSETQ. Trimming left V 0 bases short and J 8 bases short, with 9 bases between. The CDR3 consists of 13 residues. The CDR3 DNA reads as TGCGCCAGCAGCTTGGGAGGGAAGGAGCCCCAGCATTTT. As protein: CASSLGGKEPQHF. The full variable domain, in which reference TRBV5-1 and TRBJ1-5 provide the parts outside the CDR3, is KAGVTQTPRYLIKTRGQQVTLSCSPISGHRSVSWYQQTPGQGLQFLFEYFSETQRNKGNFPGRFSGRQFSNSRSEMNVSTLELGDSALYLCASSLGGKEPQHFGDGTRLSIL.

The chain combines TRBV25-1 with TRBJ1-5, with 8 bases identical to TRBD1. CDR1 is MGHDK, CDR2 SYGVNS, per germline. V shed 2 bases and J 6 bases; nucleotides not matched to a gene: 3. The CDR3 spans 14 residues. CDR3 residues: CASSETGGGQPQHF. DNA for the CDR3: TGTGCCAGCAGTGAAACAGGGGGAGGTCAGCCCCAGCATTTT.

The chain recombines TRBV9 with TRBJ1-1; no clear D gene. Between the trimmed V and J ends, which lost 4 bases and 7 bases, there was a span of 14 bases. The CDR3 loop spans 13 amino acids. The germline CDR1 and CDR2 sequences are SGDLS and YYNGEE. The CDR3 region is CASSLSPTVEAFF. The DNA of the CDR3 is TGTGCCAGCAGCCTCTCGCCCACAGTTGAAGCTTTCTTT.

V usage is TRBV6-5 and J usage is TRBJ1-1, with a tentative D call TRBD1 (6 bases). The germline gives CDR1 MNHEY, CDR2 SVGAGI. CDR3 length equals 13 residues. Trimming took off 4 bases at V and 4 bases at J, with 10 bases between the two ends. The CDR3: CASSFAGATEAFF. The CDR3 DNA sequence: TGTGCCAGCAGTTTTGCAGGGGCCACTGAAGCTTTCTTT.